Sequencing of this T cell receptor (beta chain) was carried out in a study of blood T cell repertoires in COVID-19. This CDR3 contains 14 residues. Germline V lookup: CDR1 SGDLS, CDR2 YYNGEE. V was clipped by 3 bases and J by 13 bases, with 20 bases between them. Only in-frame clones appear in the TCRdb table, and some are missing; sequencing was by immunoSEQ multiplex PCR. In the table there are 140,000 to 150,000 clones, 80% to 90% of which are singletons. The chain joins TRBV9 to TRBJ2-1; possibly TRBD1 for D (6 bases). Material: PBMCs or T cells enriched from blood (not recorded which). The sequence was collected from a man aged 60-69 years who had recovered from COVID-19. CDR3 nucleotides: TGTGCCAGCAGCGCAACCGACCGGACAGATCGACAGTTCTTC. Residues: CASSATDRTDRQFF. Looking up the rest from reference TRBV9 and TRBJ2-1 gives the full variable domain: DSGVTQTPKHLITATGQRVTLRCSPRSGDLSVYWYQQSLDQGLQFLIQYYNGEERAKGNILERFSAQQFPDLHSELNLSSLELGDSALYFCASSATDRTDRQFFGPGTRLTVL.